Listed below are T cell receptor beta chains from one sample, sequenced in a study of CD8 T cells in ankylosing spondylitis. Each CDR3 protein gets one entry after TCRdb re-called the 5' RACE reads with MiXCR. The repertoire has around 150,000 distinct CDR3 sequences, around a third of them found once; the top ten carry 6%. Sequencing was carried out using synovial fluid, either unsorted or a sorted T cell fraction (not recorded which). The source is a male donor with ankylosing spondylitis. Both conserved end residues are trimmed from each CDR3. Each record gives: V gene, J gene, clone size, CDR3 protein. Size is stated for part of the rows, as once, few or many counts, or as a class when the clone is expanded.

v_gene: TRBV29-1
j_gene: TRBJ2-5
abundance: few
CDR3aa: SYGGLRGETQY

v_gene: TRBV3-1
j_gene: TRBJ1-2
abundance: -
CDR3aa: ASSQEWNYGYT

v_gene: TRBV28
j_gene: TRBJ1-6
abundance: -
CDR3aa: ASSGGGFSYNSPLH

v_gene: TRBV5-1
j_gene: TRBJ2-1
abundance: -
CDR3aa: ASSLGGRGYNEQF

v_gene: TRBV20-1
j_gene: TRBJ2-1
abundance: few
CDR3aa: SAKSASDPRYEQF

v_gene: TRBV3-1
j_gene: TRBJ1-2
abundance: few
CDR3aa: ASSQGLGQGNGYT

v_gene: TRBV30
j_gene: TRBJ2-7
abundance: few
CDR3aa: AWSVQSPYEQY

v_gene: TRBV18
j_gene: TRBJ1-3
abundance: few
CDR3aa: ASSPSPTGFGNTIY

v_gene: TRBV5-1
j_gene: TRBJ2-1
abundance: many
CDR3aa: ASSGGRSGNEQF

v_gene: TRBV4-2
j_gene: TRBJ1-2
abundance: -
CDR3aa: ASSQPGQRGGYT

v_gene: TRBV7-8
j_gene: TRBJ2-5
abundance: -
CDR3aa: ASSFSSTSLQETQY

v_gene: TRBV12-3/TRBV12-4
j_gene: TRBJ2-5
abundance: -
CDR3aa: ASSPVGPQETQY

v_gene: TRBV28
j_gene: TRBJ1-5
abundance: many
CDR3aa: ASSWWGDQPQH

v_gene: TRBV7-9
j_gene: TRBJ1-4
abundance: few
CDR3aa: ASSLDGSQRGKLF

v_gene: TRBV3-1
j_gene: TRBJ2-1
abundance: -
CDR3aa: ASSQAMDSAWEQF

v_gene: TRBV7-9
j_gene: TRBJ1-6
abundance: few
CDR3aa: ASSNRQGATSPLH

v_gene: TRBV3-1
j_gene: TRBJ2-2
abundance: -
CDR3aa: ASSQRGAVTGELF

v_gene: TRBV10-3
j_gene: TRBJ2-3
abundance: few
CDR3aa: AISEYSVGDTQY

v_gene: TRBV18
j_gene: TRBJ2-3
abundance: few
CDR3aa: ASSPPFRTGGTDTQY

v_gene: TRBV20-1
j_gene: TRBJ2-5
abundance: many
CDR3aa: SASPSSWGPLQETQY

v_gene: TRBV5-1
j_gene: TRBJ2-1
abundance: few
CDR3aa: ASSGFVGSGAYNEQF

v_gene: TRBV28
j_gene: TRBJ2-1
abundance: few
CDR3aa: ASSFRAGTSGTRRGNSYNEQF

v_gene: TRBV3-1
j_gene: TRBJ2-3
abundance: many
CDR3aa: ASSQGLAGGTDTQY

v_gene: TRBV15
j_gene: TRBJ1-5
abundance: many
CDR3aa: ATSRVGGEQPQH

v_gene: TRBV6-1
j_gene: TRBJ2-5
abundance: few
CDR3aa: ASGLAGPSETQY

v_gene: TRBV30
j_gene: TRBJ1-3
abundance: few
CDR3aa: AWALENTIY

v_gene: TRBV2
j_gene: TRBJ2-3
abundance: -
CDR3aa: ASSPGGDYTDTQY

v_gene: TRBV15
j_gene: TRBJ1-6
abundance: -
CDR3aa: ATSRRRDNSPLH

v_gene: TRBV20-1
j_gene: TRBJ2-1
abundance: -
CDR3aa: SASSSFKYNEQF

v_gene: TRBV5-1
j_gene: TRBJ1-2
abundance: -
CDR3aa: ASSSTGDNYGYT

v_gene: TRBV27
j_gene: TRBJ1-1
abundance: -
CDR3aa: ASSLSAVGRRLNTEAF